The 9 T cell receptor beta chains below come from one sample, sequenced in a study of cytomegalovirus exposure and HLA in healthy donors. Primers for the PCR totalled 60 Vbeta and 13 Jbeta. Some clones are missing from TCRdb's copy, which holds only in-frame ones; the method was immunoSEQ multiplex PCR. The sample shows 220,000 or so clones, and over 0.95% sits with its ten largest clones. The source material was PBMCs. These receptors came from a girl aged 2 to 10 in good health and CMV-seropositive.

The rearrangement joins TRBV29-1 to TRBJ2-4; perhaps TRBD1 as D (5 bases). Germline CDR1 is SQVTM and CDR2 is ANQGSEA. The ends were cut back, 3 bases at V and 2 bases at J, with 8 bases in the middle. This CDR3 contains 13 residues. Written as DNA, the CDR3 is TGCAGCGTTGAGGGGCCAACCAAAAACATTCAGTACTTC. It is translated as CSVEGPTKNIQYF.

The rearrangement joins TRBV6-1 to TRBJ1-1, with D tentatively TRBD1 (6 bases). Per germline, CDR1 MNHNS and CDR2 SASEGT. The CDR3 sequence is 13 residues long. Trimming shortened V by 6 bases and J by 1 base, and 9 bases separated the two germline ends. CDR3 sequence (DNA): TGTGCCAGCAGCAGGGGACGGAACACTGAAGCTTTCTTT. Translating it yields CASSRGRNTEAFF.

The rearrangement links TRBV27 to TRBJ2-1; D not certain. The V gene lost 3 bases and the J gene lost 4 bases, with 7 bases spanning the gap. Germline CDR1 and CDR2: MNHEY and SMNVEV (reference sequence). This CDR3 region has 13 residues. CDR3 DNA: TGTGCCAGCAGTTTGACTCCATACAATGAGCAGTTCTTC. It translates to CASSLTPYNEQFF.

The genes are TRBV28 and TRBJ2-7; D is possibly TRBD1 (6 bases). From germline, CDR1 is MDHEN and CDR2 SYDVKM. This CDR3 region has 12 residues. V dropped 5 bases and J dropped 9 bases, with 14 bases sitting between them. CDR3 sequence reads: CASSPRSGVQYF. DNA for the CDR3: TGTGCCAGCAGTCCAAGATCAGGGGTGCAGTACTTC.

Written as DNA, the CDR3 is TGCAGCGTTCGGGTGGACTCTGGAAACACCATATATTTT. This encodes CSVRVDSGNTIYF. The gene calls are TRBV29-1 and TRBJ1-3; D not resolved. V lost 5 bases and J 0 bases, leaving 8 bases between the germline ends. The CDR3 sequence is 13 residues long. Germline values: CDR1 SQVTM, CDR2 ANQGSEA.

The chain is built from TRBV7-8 and TRBJ1-1, with D possibly being TRBD1 (5 bases). The V gene lost 2 bases and the J gene lost 3 bases, with 16 bases spanning the gap. Germline values: CDR1 SGHVS, CDR2 FQNEAQ. The CDR3 covers 16 residues. CDR3 protein: CASSLLGRGMYTEAFF. The CDR3 DNA reads TGTGCCAGCAGCTTACTCGGCCGGGGGATGTACACTGAAGCTTTCTTT. Variable domain in full (rest from reference TRBV7-8 and TRBJ1-1): GAGVSQSPRYKVAKRGQDVALRCDPISGHVSLFWYQQALGQGPEFLTYFQNEAQLDKSGLPSDRFFAERPEGSVSTLKIQRTQQEDSAVYLCASSLLGRGMYTEAFFGQGTRLTVV.

This chain links TRBV6-5 with TRBJ1-1, with TRBD1 identical over 8 bases. Trimming cost V 8 bases and J 0 bases; bases outside gene matches: 8. This CDR3 has 15 amino acids. Germline V gives CDR1 MNHEY, CDR2 SVGAGI. The CDR3 DNA sequence: TGTGCCAGCGCCACAGGGGGTTTTATGAACACTGAAGCTTTCTTT. As protein: CASATGGFMNTEAFF.

This chain connects TRBV5-1 to TRBJ2-7, with D possibly TRBD1 on 5 matching bases. The CDR3 runs to 15 residues. V shed 2 bases and J shed 3 bases, with 15 bases lying between them. From germline, CDR1 is SGHRS and CDR2 YFSETQ. CDR3 residues: CASSLDSERVYEQYF. The CDR3 DNA reads TGCGCCAGCAGCTTAGACAGCGAGAGAGTCTACGAGCAGTACTTC.

The rearrangement links TRBV5-6 to TRBJ2-4; a weak D match, TRBD1 (5 bases). Germline CDR1 reads SGHDT; CDR2 reads YYEEEE. The CDR3 contains 13 residues. V was clipped by 4 bases and J by 7 bases, with 12 bases between them. The CDR3 nucleotides are TGTGCCAGCAGCCACCTGACAGAGAACATTCAGTACTTC. It codes for CASSHLTENIQYF.